One sample yielded the 2 T cell receptor beta chains listed below, sequenced in a study of glioma-infiltrating T cells. Amplification of TCR alpha and beta CDR3 regions from RNA used iRepertoire nested multiplex PCR. TCRdb reprocessed the multiplex PCR reads via MiXCR and lists one record per CDR3 protein. In the table there are 93,000 or so distinct CDR3 sequences, 25% to 30% of which are singletons. Sequenced material: glioma tissue, nonneoplastic brain tissue, or PBMCs (not recorded which). Every receptor here comes from a human donor with low-grade glioma or glioblastoma, undergoing nonglioma brain surgery, or in good health (not recorded which).

The V call is TRBV12-3 or TRBV12-4, the J call TRBJ1-5; a possible D gene is TRBD1 (6 bases). V lost 6 bases to trimming and J lost 10 bases, with 13 bases between them. This CDR3 region has 12 residues. The CDR3 DNA reads as TGTGCCAGCAGCACACAGGGTAAACCCCAGCATTTT. Its protein product is CASSTQGKPQHF.

This chain links TRBV5-1 with TRBJ2-1, with TRBD2 matching over 7 bases. This CDR3 comprises 15 residues. V shed 2 bases and J 9 bases; nucleotides not matched to a gene: 11. Germline CDR1 is SGHRS and CDR2 is YFSETQ. The CDR3 nucleotides are TGCGCCAGCAGCTTAGGCGGGGGTGGCCAAGGTGAGCAGTTCTTC. Translation gives CASSLGGGGQGEQFF.